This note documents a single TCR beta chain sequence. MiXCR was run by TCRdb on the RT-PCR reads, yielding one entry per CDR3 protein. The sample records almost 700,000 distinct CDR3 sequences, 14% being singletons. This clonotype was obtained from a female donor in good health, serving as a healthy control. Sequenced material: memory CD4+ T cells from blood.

In DNA form, the CDR3 reads TGTGCCAGCAGCTTAGCACAGGGACTAGCGGGAGGAGCGTCCTACGAGCAGTACTTC. Its translation is CASSLAQGLAGGASYEQYF. The J gene is TRBJ2-7, the V gene TRBV7-9; the match to TRBD2 covers 15 bases. The germline V gene has CDR1 SEHNR and CDR2 FQNEAQ (reference sequence). With 0 bases clipped from V and 1 base from J, the junction kept 7 bases outside the gene matches. The CDR3 has 19 residues.